This entry lists 5 T cell receptor beta chains sequenced from one sample in a study of T cell clonotyping in hematopoietic cell transplantation. The protocol was immunoSEQ multiplex PCR, while the TCRdb copy is restricted to in-frame clones and leaves out a portion. Of 7,000 or so clones in the sample, 89% were seen once. The material sequenced was PBMCs, taken 30 days after allogeneic stem cell transplant. These TCRs come from a female patient in her fifties who had an allogeneic stem cell transplant from an unrelated donor, so the T cells may come from the graft donor. Some clones in this sample may be carry-over from other donors' samples.

This chain links TRBV2 with TRBJ2-5; tentatively, D is TRBD2 (6 bases). Per the germline V gene, CDR1 is SNHLY and CDR2 is FYNNEI. The ends were cut back, 8 bases at V and 5 bases at J, with 24 bases in the middle. The CDR3 is 16 amino acids. The CDR3 is CASRYGLALVEETQYF. CDR3 DNA: TGTGCCAGCCGCTACGGGCTAGCGTTGGTTGAGGAGACCCAGTACTTC.

V gene TRBV27 combines with J gene TRBJ2-3; no firm D call. The CDR3 runs to 12 residues. The V and J ends lost 11 bases and 2 bases respectively, with 11 bases between them. Germline V gives CDR1 MNHEY, CDR2 SMNVEV (reference sequence). This CDR3 reads CASGPLTDTQYF. CDR3 bases: TGTGCCTCGGGCCCGCTCACAGATACGCAGTATTTT.

The V and J genes are TRBV5-1 and TRBJ2-2; 7 nucleotides line up with TRBD1. Trimming took 2 bases from V and 4 from J; bases not matched to a gene: 8. The CDR3 is made up of 16 amino acids. The germline V gene has CDR1 SGHRS and CDR2 YFSETQ. This chain's CDR3 is CASSLEGGRLTGELFF. The CDR3 coding sequence is TGCGCCAGCAGCTTAGAAGGGGGCAGACTCACCGGGGAGCTGTTTTTT.

V is TRBV7-2 and J is TRBJ2-1, with D perhaps matching TRBD2 (6 bases). Germline lookup yields CDR1 SGHTA and CDR2 FQGNSA. V dropped 6 bases and J dropped 6 bases, with 15 bases sitting between them. The CDR3 runs to 14 residues. CDR3 sequence: CASRRTGLRNEQFF. CDR3 in DNA: TGTGCCAGCAGACGAACCGGACTACGCAATGAGCAGTTCTTC.

The CDR3 reads CASSQLDRDTGELFF. The CDR3 nucleotides read TGCGCCAGCAGCCAACTCGACCGAGACACCGGGGAGCTGTTTTTT. The chain combines TRBV4-1 with TRBJ2-2; D is ambiguous. Trimming cost V 2 bases and J 3 bases, with 10 bases left between them. The CDR3 length is 15 residues. Germline V gene sequence: CDR1 MGHRA, CDR2 YSYEKL.